These 26 T cell receptor beta chains were all obtained from the same sample, sequenced in a study of blood T cell repertoires in COVID-19. Produced via immunoSEQ multiplex PCR; TCRdb's table is partial and in-frame only. The sample carries hundreds of thousands of clones, less than 90% recorded once. The source material was PBMCs or T cells enriched from blood (not recorded which). These receptors all come from a woman in her forties who had recovered from COVID-19.

The V gene is TRBV27, the J gene TRBJ1-2; a weak D match, TRBD1 (5 bases). Per the germline V gene, CDR1 is MNHEY and CDR2 is SMNVEV (reference sequence). V was shortened by 4 bases and J by 4 bases, with 13 bases between the two germline ends. The CDR3 spans 14 residues. The CDR3 DNA reads TGTGCCAGCAGTTATGGGGGAGGCCCCTATGGCTACACCTTC. It is translated as CASSYGGGPYGYTF.

The chain couples TRBV24-1 to TRBJ2-2; 7 bases are shared with TRBD1. This CDR3 is 16 amino acids long. The V gene end was trimmed by 6 bases and the J gene end by 3 bases; junction bases not matched to a gene: 9. Looked up from germline, CDR1 is KGHDR and CDR2 is SFDVKD. The CDR3 sequence is CATSPATGDDTGELFF. In nucleotides, the CDR3 is TGTGCCACCAGTCCCGCAACAGGGGATGACACCGGGGAGCTGTTTTTT.

The J gene is TRBJ1-5, the V gene TRBV6-2 or TRBV6-3; TRBD1 is a possible D gene (5 bases). Trimming shortened V by 0 bases and J by 3 bases, and 12 bases separated the two germline ends. CDR1 MNHEY and CDR2 SVGEGT come from the germline V gene. The CDR3 has 16 amino acids. The CDR3 nucleotides are TGTGCCAGCAGTTACTCGAGAGGCAGGGCCAATCAGCCCCAGCATTTT. Encoded protein: CASSYSRGRANQPQHF.

The CDR3 region is CATGGGILYGYTF. The DNA for the CDR3 is TGTGCCACCGGGGGGGGGATTCTCTATGGCTACACCTTC. This chain uses TRBV10-3 with TRBJ1-2; D may be TRBD1 (5 bases). Germline V gene sequence: CDR1 ENHRY, CDR2 SYGVKD. The CDR3 covers 13 residues. V lost 10 bases and J lost 4, with 16 bases in between.

The rearrangement uses TRBV11-2 and TRBJ2-7; unclear D gene. Germline-derived CDR1 and CDR2 are SGHAT and FQNNGV. The CDR3 has 12 amino acids. V was cut by 3 bases and J by 5 bases, with 8 bases left in between. The CDR3 DNA sequence: TGTGCCAGCAGCTTTCAGTACCACGAGCAGTACTTC. Translated: CASSFQYHEQYF.

This chain uses TRBV28 with TRBJ2-3, with D tentatively TRBD2 (6 bases). This CDR3 comprises 15 residues. CDR1 and CDR2 from the germline V gene are MDHEN and SYDVKM. V was clipped by 6 bases and J by 8 bases, with 21 bases between them. CDR3 in DNA: TGTGCCAGCAGCCCTTGGACTACTGCCGATTTTACGCAGTATTTT. This codes for CASSPWTTADFTQYF.

The rearrangement links TRBV29-1 to TRBJ1-2, with TRBD1 identical over 10 bases. Germline lookup yields CDR1 SQVTM and CDR2 ANQGSEA. This CDR3 comprises 17 residues. Trimming took 6 bases from V and 0 from J; bases not matched to a gene: 13. CDR3 loop: CSVGRTGGADSNYGYTF. The CDR3 bases are TGCAGCGTAGGTCGGACAGGGGGAGCCGACTCTAACTATGGCTACACCTTC.

The CDR3 DNA reads as TGCAGTGCTAGTGACCGGGTTGATCAGCCCCAGCATTTT. It encodes CSASDRVDQPQHF. The rearrangement uses TRBV20-1 and TRBJ1-5, with no clear D. The CDR3 is 13 amino acids. V was shortened by 3 bases and J by 5 bases, with 11 bases between the two germline ends. CDR1 is DFQATT and CDR2 is SNEGSKA in the germline V gene (reference sequence).

The chain combines TRBV28 with TRBJ2-5; tentatively, D is TRBD1 (6 bases). The length of the CDR3 is 15 residues. The germline V gene has CDR1 MDHEN and CDR2 SYDVKM. V lost 6 bases and J 3 bases, leaving 17 bases between the germline ends. As DNA, the CDR3 is TGTGCCAGCAGGAACCGAGGGGGACCGGAAGAGACCCAGTACTTC. As protein: CASRNRGGPEETQYF.

This clone was found once. The chain employs TRBV29-1 and TRBJ1-2, with D perhaps TRBD1 (5 bases). CDR3 length: 14 residues. The V gene lost 6 bases and the J gene lost 2 bases, with 16 bases spanning the gap. The germline V gene has CDR1 SQVTM and CDR2 ANQGSEA. The CDR3 DNA reads TGCAGCGTCTCATCAGGGTTACAGAACTATGGCTACACCTTC. This codes for CSVSSGLQNYGYTF. Full variable domain (outside the CDR3, taken from reference TRBV29-1 and TRBJ1-2): SAVISQKPSRDICQRGTSLTIQCQVDSQVTMMFWYRQQPGQSLTLIATANQGSEATYESGFVIDKFPISRPNLTFSTLTVSNMSPEDSSIYLCSVSSGLQNYGYTFGSGTRLTVV.

The chain carries TRBV7-8 and TRBJ2-2, with a possible D match to TRBD1 (6 bases). Germline V gene lookup returns CDR1 SGHVS and CDR2 FQNEAQ. The CDR3 covers 13 residues. V lost 4 bases and J 5 bases, leaving 8 bases between the germline ends. The CDR3 DNA reads TGTGCCAGCAGCTCACAGGGAACCGGGGAGCTGTTTTTT. This codes for CASSSQGTGELFF.

In its sample, this clone was seen once. J is TRBJ1-5 and V is TRBV3-1 (or the pseudogene TRBV3-2), with D possibly TRBD1 on 6 matching bases. In germline, CDR1 is LGHDT, CDR2 YNNKEL (reference sequence). This CDR3 has 14 residues. The V end was cut by 1 base, the J end by 2 bases, with 6 bases between. The CDR3 DNA is TGTGCCAGCAGCCAAGGACAGGGCAATCAGCCCCAGCATTTT. It specifies CASSQGQGNQPQHF.

The chain is built from TRBV7-2 and TRBJ2-3, with D possibly TRBD1 on 6 matching bases. Germline lookup yields CDR1 SGHTA and CDR2 FQGNSA. The CDR3 has 14 amino acids. V was pared by 5 bases and J by 14 bases, with 23 bases between. This CDR3 reads CASSTGQPPIGLYF. The CDR3 nucleotides are TGTGCCAGCAGCACCGGACAGCCCCCGATTGGTCTGTATTTT.

This chain connects TRBV5-1 to TRBJ1-2; the match to TRBD1 covers 8 bases. Germline V gene lookup returns CDR1 SGHRS and CDR2 YFSETQ. The CDR3 is 14 residues long. V dropped 3 bases and J dropped 5; count of bases not matched to a gene: 6. This CDR3 is CASSSGGARYGYTF. The DNA of the CDR3 is TGCGCCAGCAGCTCAGGGGGCGCAAGGTATGGCTACACCTTC.

This clone was observed once. The V and J genes are TRBV4-1 and TRBJ1-2; D not resolved. V lost 0 bases and J lost 6, with 11 bases in between. The CDR3 spans 14 residues. CDR1 and CDR2 (germline): MGHRA, YSYEKL. The CDR3, as DNA: TGCGCCAGCAGCCAAGACCCCTGGCTCCATGGCTACACCTTC. Translation: CASSQDPWLHGYTF.

The rearrangement uses TRBV30 and TRBJ1-1; no clear D. Germline lookup yields CDR1 GTSNPN and CDR2 SVGIG (reference sequence). The CDR3 is made up of 13 amino acids. The germline V and J ends were trimmed by 0 bases and 0 bases, with 5 bases remaining between them. CDR3 coding DNA: TGTGCCTGGAGTGTACATCTGAACACTGAAGCTTTCTTT. It specifies CAWSVHLNTEAFF.

V gene TRBV19 combines with J gene TRBJ2-1; 9 nucleotides match TRBD2. Looked up from germline, CDR1 is LNHDA and CDR2 is SQIVND (reference sequence). Trimming cost V 3 bases and J 4 bases; bases outside gene matches: 7. This CDR3 has 16 amino acids. The CDR3 DNA sequence: TGTGCCAGTAGTATTAGGCCTAGCGGGATTTACAATGAGCAGTTCTTC. Encoded protein: CASSIRPSGIYNEQFF.

The V and J genes are TRBV10-1 and TRBJ1-6; the D is unclear. This CDR3 spans 15 amino acids. The V end was cut by 3 bases, the J end by 6 bases, with 12 bases between. Germline-derived CDR1 and CDR2 are WNHNN and SYGVQD (reference sequence). The CDR3 reads CASSDRRESNSPLHF. The CDR3 region has the DNA TGCGCCAGCAGTGATCGGCGGGAGAGTAATTCACCCCTCCACTTT.

V and J are TRBV10-3 and TRBJ2-1; 11 nucleotides agree with TRBD2. The germline V gene has CDR1 ENHRY and CDR2 SYGVKD. The CDR3 extends over 13 amino acids. V dropped 4 bases and J dropped 7; count of bases not matched to a gene: 0. The CDR3 loop reads CAISGTSGNEQFF. CDR3 sequence (DNA): TGTGCCATCAGTGGGACTAGCGGGAATGAGCAGTTCTTC.

The chain carries TRBV29-1 and TRBJ1-2; D may be TRBD1 (5 bases). The CDR3 length is 13 residues. Germline assignment: CDR1 SQVTM and CDR2 ANQGSEA. V lost 4 bases, J lost 8 bases, and 17 bases lay in between. The CDR3 protein is CSVATRGAGGYTF. For the CDR3, the DNA is TGCAGCGTTGCTACAAGGGGCGCAGGCGGCTACACCTTC.

The CDR3 reads CASSILDRPNTEAFF. CDR3 coding DNA: TGTGCCAGTAGTATCCTCGACAGACCGAACACTGAAGCTTTCTTT. The chain combines TRBV19 with TRBJ1-1, with TRBD1 as a possible D gene (5 bases). Germline CDR1 LNHDA, CDR2 SQIVND (reference sequence). This CDR3 has 15 residues. The V and J ends lost 3 bases and 1 base respectively, with 12 bases between them.

The chain joins TRBV19 to TRBJ1-4; the match to TRBD1 covers 8 bases. The CDR3 runs 18 residues. Germline values: CDR1 LNHDA, CDR2 SQIVND (reference sequence). The ends lost 4 bases at V and 0 bases at J; junction bases unmatched: 10. CDR3 amino acids: CASSTGTGIFATNEKLFF. The CDR3, as DNA: TGTGCCAGTAGTACCGGGACAGGTATTTTTGCAACTAATGAAAAACTGTTTTTT.

The V call is TRBV7-8, the J call TRBJ1-5, with no clear D. Looked up from germline, CDR1 is SGHVS and CDR2 is FQNEAQ. V lost 4 bases, J lost 5 bases, and 12 bases lay in between. The CDR3 loop spans 14 amino acids. The CDR3 region is CASSSFGEDQPQHF. The DNA of the CDR3 is TGTGCCAGCAGCTCTTTCGGGGAGGATCAGCCCCAGCATTTT.

V gene TRBV5-1 combines with J gene TRBJ2-1; 7 nucleotides align to TRBD2. CDR1 SGHRS and CDR2 YFSETQ come from the germline V gene. Trimming cost V 0 bases and J 7 bases; bases outside gene matches: 10. This CDR3 has 16 residues. The CDR3 here is CASSLGPSGYGNEQFF. The CDR3 coding sequence is TGCGCCAGCAGCTTGGGGCCTAGCGGCTATGGGAATGAGCAGTTCTTC.

The rearrangement joins TRBV6-5 to TRBJ1-1, with no clear D. Trimming took 6 bases from V and 6 from J, leaving 11 bases between them. The CDR3 spans 12 residues. The V gene's germline CDR1 is MNHEY and CDR2 SVGAGI. The DNA for the CDR3 is TGTGCCAGCAGGGTAGGGCGGGCTGAAGCTTTCTTT. Its protein product is CASRVGRAEAFF.

The V and J genes are TRBV30 and TRBJ2-3; D not resolved. The germline gives CDR1 GTSNPN, CDR2 SVGIG (reference sequence). Trimming took 1 base from V and 2 from J, leaving 4 bases between them. The CDR3 extends over 12 amino acids. This chain's CDR3 is CAWSANTDTQYF. In nucleotides, the CDR3 is TGTGCCTGGAGTGCTAACACAGATACGCAGTATTTT.